This T cell receptor beta chain was sequenced during a study of blood T cell repertoires in COVID-19. Looking at the study overall: Samples taken during acute and convalescent COVID-19 were collected in the United States, Italy and Spain.

The CDR3 has 16 residues. The germline gives CDR1 MNHEY, CDR2 SVGEGT. J gave up 7 bases and V 5 bases, and 12 bases lay outside the gene matches. Sequenced by immunoSEQ multiplex PCR; TCRdb stores in-frame clones only, minus some. This table holds roughly 230,000 clones, roughly 88% found once. The gene calls are TRBV6-2 or TRBV6-3 and TRBJ2-1, with 9 nucleotides matching TRBD2. Sequencing was carried out using peripheral blood. The sequence was collected from a man aged 35-49 years with acute or convalescent COVID-19. Here the CDR3 reads CASSVPPGLAFNEQFF. Here the CDR3 DNA reads TGTGCCAGCAGTGTCCCACCGGGACTAGCTTTTAATGAGCAGTTCTTC.